This T cell receptor beta chain was obtained from a study of CD8 T cells in ankylosing spondylitis. TCRdb recomputed calls from the 5' RACE reads with MiXCR, one row per CDR3 protein. The top ten clones hold nearly 10% of a sample with approximately 100,000 distinct CDR3 sequences, about 7.7% of them seen once. V lost 5 bases and J lost 3, with 10 bases in between. Germline CDR1 and CDR2: SEHNR and FQNEAQ (reference sequence). CDR3 length equals 13 residues. Overall study results and limits: Characteristic of ankylosing spondylitis blood, it appeared, was a TCR beta motif comprising several highly homologous variants.

This clonotype has ten or more counts. Its antigen is currently unknown. Sequenced: blood, either unsorted or a sorted T cell fraction (not recorded which). This sequence was found in a male donor with ankylosing spondylitis or in good health (not recorded which). The rearrangement uses TRBV7-9 and TRBJ2-5; no definite D call. CDR3 in DNA: TGTGCCAGCAGCCGTAGAAGCAAAGAGACCCAGTACTTC. Residues: CASSRRSKETQYF.